A single sample gave rise to the 32 T cell receptor beta chains below, sequenced in a study of cytomegalovirus exposure and HLA in healthy donors. Primers included in the PCR were 60 Vbeta and 13 Jbeta primers. Only in-frame clones appear in the TCRdb table, and some are missing; sequencing was by immunoSEQ multiplex PCR. The data hold about 170,000 clones, with over 60% observed a single time. The specimen was PBMCs. All receptors derive from a girl between 5 and 17 years old in good health and CMV-seronegative.

V gene TRBV11-2 combines with J gene TRBJ2-3; D perhaps matches TRBD1 (6 bases). Germline V gives CDR1 SGHAT, CDR2 FQNNGV. V was trimmed by 3 bases and J by 5 bases, leaving 15 bases between them. The CDR3 has 15 amino acids. The CDR3 region has the DNA TGTGCCAGCAGCTTGGGTTCAGGGGTTGGAGATACGCAGTATTTT. Translation: CASSLGSGVGDTQYF. Full variable domain (missing parts from reference TRBV11-2 and TRBJ2-3): EAGVAQSPRYKIIEKRQSVAFWCNPISGHATLYWYQQILGQGPKLLIQFQNNGVVDDSQLPKDRFSAERLKGVDSTLKIQPAKLEDSAVYLCASSLGSGVGDTQYFGPGTRLTVL.

This chain links TRBV6-4 with TRBJ1-2; TRBD1 might be the D (5 bases). Trimming cost V 3 bases and J 6 bases, with 11 bases left between them. The V gene's germline CDR1 is MRHNA and CDR2 SNTAGT. This CDR3 contains 13 residues. The CDR3 DNA reads TGTGCCAGCAGTGATGCGGGACTCAATGGCTACACCTTC. Residues: CASSDAGLNGYTF.

This clone showed up just once. The J gene is TRBJ2-3, the V gene TRBV15; 8 bases align to TRBD2. The V gene end was trimmed by 2 bases and the J gene end by 1 base; junction bases not matched to a gene: 2. CDR1 LNHNV and CDR2 YYDKDF come from the germline V gene (reference sequence). This CDR3 has 15 residues. The CDR3 here is CATSRRAGGTDTQYF. The CDR3 DNA sequence: TGTGCCACCAGCAGACGAGCGGGGGGCACAGATACGCAGTATTTT.

The V gene is TRBV7-2, the J gene TRBJ1-5; 9 bases fit TRBD1. Germline V gene lookup returns CDR1 SGHTA and CDR2 FQGNSA. This CDR3 region has 16 residues. Trimming took 1 base from V and 5 from J; bases not matched to a gene: 6. CDR3 amino acids: CASSLVMGQGYQPQHF. As DNA, the CDR3 is TGTGCCAGCAGCTTAGTTATGGGACAGGGTTATCAGCCCCAGCATTTT.

This chain joins TRBV27 and TRBJ2-3, with D possibly being TRBD1 (5 bases). The CDR3 is 15 residues long. Germline CDR1 is MNHEY and CDR2 is SMNVEV (reference sequence). V was shortened by 4 bases and J by 0 bases, with 11 bases between the two germline ends. In DNA form, the CDR3 reads TGTGCCAGCAGTTCCATACAGGCTAGCACAGATACGCAGTATTTT. Protein sequence: CASSSIQASTDTQYF.

The genes are TRBV5-1 and TRBJ2-1; 7 nucleotides align to TRBD2. With V trimmed by 4 bases and J by 2 bases, 6 bases remained unmatched. The length of the CDR3 is 15 residues. Germline V lookup: CDR1 SGHRS, CDR2 YFSETQ. This chain's CDR3 is CASSPSGGTYNEQFF. Here the CDR3 DNA reads TGCGCCAGCAGCCCGTCGGGGGGAACCTACAATGAGCAGTTCTTC.

J is TRBJ1-1 and V is TRBV6-5; D unresolved. There are 13 residues in the CDR3. Trimming cost V 7 bases and J 4 bases, with 13 bases left between them. Germline-derived CDR1 and CDR2 are MNHEY and SVGAGI. The CDR3 sequence: CASKRGAGTEAFF. CDR3 nucleotides: TGTGCCAGCAAACGGGGTGCGGGCACTGAAGCTTTCTTT.

This chain links TRBV18 with TRBJ2-3, with 10 bases identical to TRBD2. CDR3 size: 19 residues. Germline-derived CDR1 and CDR2 are KGHSH and LQKENI. J lost 1 base, V lost 1 base, and 11 bases had no gene match. DNA for the CDR3: TGTGCCAGCTCACCACAAGAGCGGGGGGGCCTGTTTGGCACAGATACGCAGTATTTT. This codes for CASSPQERGGLFGTDTQYF. Full variable domain (missing parts from reference TRBV18 and TRBJ2-3): NAGVMQNPRHLVRRRGQEARLRCSPMKGHSHVYWYRQLPEEGLKFMVYLQKENIIDESGMPKERFSAEFPKEGPSILRIQQVVRGDSAAYFCASSPQERGGLFGTDTQYFGPGTRLTVL.

This sequence joins TRBV25-1 and TRBJ1-2, with TRBD1 matching 9 bases. Germline V gives CDR1 MGHDK, CDR2 SYGVNS. The CDR3 has 16 residues. Trimming cost V 2 bases and J 6 bases; bases outside gene matches: 10. The CDR3 spells CASSEPGQGSLNGYTF. DNA of the CDR3: TGTGCCAGCAGTGAACCGGGACAGGGTTCATTGAATGGCTACACCTTC.

This clone showed up just a few times. The genes are TRBV5-1 and TRBJ1-4; 7 bases are shared with TRBD1. CDR3 length equals 13 residues. From germline, CDR1 is SGHRS and CDR2 YFSETQ. V shed 6 bases, J shed 5 bases, and the junction held 4 bases outside the gene matches. The CDR3 here is CASNQGENEKLFF. The CDR3 DNA sequence: TGCGCCAGCAATCAGGGGGAGAATGAAAAACTGTTTTTT. The full variable domain, in which reference TRBV5-1 and TRBJ1-4 provide the parts outside the CDR3, is KAGVTQTPRYLIKTRGQQVTLSCSPISGHRSVSWYQQTPGQGLQFLFEYFSETQRNKGNFPGRFSGRQFSNSRSEMNVSTLELGDSALYLCASNQGENEKLFFGSGTQLSVL.

The count of this clone is one. The chain recombines TRBV4-1 with TRBJ2-7, with 9 bases that match TRBD1. Looked up from germline, CDR1 is MGHRA and CDR2 is YSYEKL. The CDR3 spans 14 residues. V shed 4 bases, J shed 7 bases, and the junction held 8 bases outside the gene matches. The CDR3 spells CASSPIGQGLEQYF. The CDR3 region has the DNA TGCGCCAGCAGCCCCATAGGACAGGGGTTAGAGCAGTACTTC.

The chain links TRBV6-1 to TRBJ1-2; weak D call: TRBD1 (5 bases). The ends were cut back, 6 bases at V and 5 bases at J, with 19 bases in the middle. Germline loops: CDR1 MNHNS, CDR2 SASEGT. The CDR3 spans 15 residues. For the CDR3, the DNA is TGTGCCAGCAGCCCGGGGACGGGAGGCGGATATGGCTACACCTTC. Residues: CASSPGTGGGYGYTF.

The CDR3 DNA is TGTGCCAGCTCACCAGGCAGTGAAGCTTTCTTT. The encoded protein is CASSPGSEAFF. The genes are TRBV18 and TRBJ1-1; D not resolved. The germline V and J ends were trimmed by 2 bases and 7 bases, with 5 bases remaining between them. The CDR3 is made up of 11 amino acids. Germline V gene sequence: CDR1 KGHSH, CDR2 LQKENI.

The chain has TRBV5-1 and TRBJ1-1; D ambiguous. The CDR3 runs 13 residues. Germline V gene lookup returns CDR1 SGHRS and CDR2 YFSETQ. V dropped 3 bases and J dropped 1 base, with 7 bases sitting between them. CDR3 sequence reads: CASSSGWNTEAFF. The CDR3, as DNA: TGCGCCAGCAGCTCGGGATGGAACACTGAAGCTTTCTTT.

The rearrangement joins TRBV5-1 to TRBJ1-2; 7 nucleotides agree with TRBD1. Germline values: CDR1 SGHRS, CDR2 YFSETQ. The J segment lost 4 bases and the V segment lost 4 bases, leaving 16 bases of the junction unmatched. The CDR3 sequence is 17 residues long. The CDR3 loop is CASSPNVPTGVPYGYTF. The CDR3 DNA reads as TGCGCCAGCAGCCCCAACGTTCCAACAGGGGTTCCCTATGGCTACACCTTC.

The J gene is TRBJ1-2, the V gene TRBV10-2; no reliable D call. CDR3 size: 15 residues. Germline V gene lookup returns CDR1 WSHSY and CDR2 SAAADI. The V gene lost 6 bases and the J gene lost 0 bases, with 14 bases spanning the gap. The DNA of the CDR3 is TGCGCCAGCAGAGATCAAGCATTCTCTAACTATGGCTACACCTTC. Translated: CASRDQAFSNYGYTF.

The chain has TRBV14 and TRBJ2-7; tentatively, D is TRBD1 (6 bases). V lost 3 bases and J 1 base, leaving 13 bases between the germline ends. CDR1 is SGHDN and CDR2 is FVKESK in the germline V gene. The length of the CDR3 is 15 residues. CDR3 loop: CASSQGHSGSYEQYF. The DNA of the CDR3 is TGTGCCAGCAGCCAGGGACATTCGGGGTCCTACGAGCAGTACTTC. Full variable domain (rest looked up from reference TRBV14 and TRBJ2-7): EAGVTQFPSHSVIEKGQTVTLRCDPISGHDNLYWYRRVMGKEIKFLLHFVKESKQDESGMPNNRFLAERTGGTYSTLKVQPAELEDSGVYFCASSQGHSGSYEQYFGPGTRLTVT.

V usage is TRBV5-1 and J usage is TRBJ1-1; 7 bases align to TRBD1. CDR3 length equals 16 residues. Germline CDR1 and CDR2: SGHRS and YFSETQ. V lost 4 bases and J lost 2; bases outside the gene matches: 11. The CDR3 here is CASSLRQGRRNTEAFF. The CDR3 DNA reads TGCGCCAGCAGCCTGAGACAGGGCAGGAGAAACACTGAAGCTTTCTTT. Variable domain in full (rest from reference TRBV5-1 and TRBJ1-1): KAGVTQTPRYLIKTRGQQVTLSCSPISGHRSVSWYQQTPGQGLQFLFEYFSETQRNKGNFPGRFSGRQFSNSRSEMNVSTLELGDSALYLCASSLRQGRRNTEAFFGQGTRLTVV.

The genes are TRBV2 and TRBJ1-1; D is uncertain. The CDR3 is made up of 11 amino acids. Germline V CDR1 and CDR2: SNHLY, FYNNEI. Trimming removed 5 bases from V and 4 bases from J, with 5 bases in between. The CDR3 protein is CASSPITEAFF. The CDR3 nucleotides read TGTGCCAGCAGTCCTATCACTGAAGCTTTCTTT.

This clone was counted once. The chain has TRBV27 and TRBJ2-5, with D possibly being TRBD1 (5 bases). CDR3 size: 15 residues. Germline CDR1 MNHEY, CDR2 SMNVEV (reference sequence). Trimming left V 0 bases short and J 5 bases short, with 13 bases between. CDR3 nucleotides: TGTGCCAGCAGTTTATCTTTGGCAGGGCGGGAGACCCAGTACTTC. Translated: CASSLSLAGRETQYF.

The gene calls are TRBV7-9 and TRBJ2-1; D might be TRBD2 (6 bases). The CDR3 is 16 amino acids. V lost 1 base and J 7 bases, leaving 17 bases between the germline ends. Germline loops: CDR1 SEHNR, CDR2 FQNEAQ (reference sequence). CDR3 sequence: CASSLGSGEWGNEQFF. CDR3 DNA sequence: TGTGCCAGCAGCTTAGGATCGGGGGAATGGGGTAATGAGCAGTTCTTC.

This clone turned up a few times. The rearrangement links TRBV19 to TRBJ1-5; TRBD1 matches at 12 bases. The CDR3 has 16 amino acids. With 8 bases clipped from V and 2 bases from J, the junction kept 7 bases outside the gene matches. Looked up from germline, CDR1 is LNHDA and CDR2 is SQIVND (reference sequence). CDR3 DNA: TGTGCCAGTGGGGGACAGGGGGCGAGTGGCAATCAGCCCCAGCATTTT. Its protein is CASGGQGASGNQPQHF. The variable domain in full, with the rest retrieved from reference TRBV19 and TRBJ1-5, is DGGITQSPKYLFRKEGQNVTLSCEQNLNHDAMYWYRQDPGQGLRLIYYSQIVNDFQKGDIAEGYSVSREKKESFPLTVTSAQKNPTAFYLCASGGQGASGNQPQHFGDGTRLSIL.

A single count supports this clone. This rearrangement joins TRBV9 to TRBJ1-5, with D possibly TRBD1 on 6 matching bases. The CDR3 length is 14 residues. Trimming stripped 4 bases from V and 7 bases from J, with 15 bases between. CDR1 is SGDLS and CDR2 is YYNGEE in the germline V gene. The CDR3 region is CASSLDSGGQPQHF. In DNA, the CDR3 is TGTGCCAGCAGCTTGGACAGTGGGGGACAGCCCCAGCATTTT.

This chain joins TRBV6-1 and TRBJ1-1; perhaps TRBD1 as D (5 bases). This CDR3 comprises 16 residues. V shed 2 bases and J shed 0 bases, with 13 bases lying between them. Germline V gene sequence: CDR1 MNHNS, CDR2 SASEGT. CDR3 coding DNA: TGTGCCAGCAGTGAATGGGGGGAGAGGGTGAACACTGAAGCTTTCTTT. Its protein is CASSEWGERVNTEAFF.

The chain combines TRBV18 with TRBJ1-1, with no clear D. Between the trimmed V and J ends, which lost 1 base and 1 base, there was a span of 10 bases. The CDR3 consists of 15 residues. Germline V gives CDR1 KGHSH, CDR2 LQKENI. The CDR3 protein is CASSPRETQNTEAFF. In DNA, the CDR3 is TGTGCCAGCTCACCACGGGAGACACAGAACACTGAAGCTTTCTTT. Drawing the rest from reference TRBV18 and TRBJ1-1, the complete variable domain is NAGVMQNPRHLVRRRGQEARLRCSPMKGHSHVYWYRQLPEEGLKFMVYLQKENIIDESGMPKERFSAEFPKEGPSILRIQQVVRGDSAAYFCASSPRETQNTEAFFGQGTRLTVV.

This clone was observed a handful of times. This sequence joins TRBV9 and TRBJ2-3; TRBD1 matches 8 bases. J was trimmed by 0 bases and V by 0 bases; bases with no gene match: 3. The CDR3 totals 16 residues. The germline CDR1 and CDR2 sequences are SGDLS and YYNGEE. The CDR3 protein is CASSVAQGASTDTQYF. Written as DNA, the CDR3 is TGTGCCAGCAGCGTAGCTCAGGGGGCTAGCACAGATACGCAGTATTTT.

This sequence joins TRBV13 and TRBJ1-4; 9 bases fit TRBD1. V shed 5 bases, J shed 5 bases, and the junction held 9 bases outside the gene matches. Germline-derived CDR1 and CDR2 are PRHDT and FYEKMQ (reference sequence). The CDR3 runs to 16 residues. The CDR3 loop is CASSGRPGQGNEKLFF. The CDR3 DNA follows: TGTGCCAGCAGCGGCCGTCCGGGACAGGGAAATGAAAAACTGTTTTTT. Full variable domain (missing parts from reference TRBV13 and TRBJ1-4): AAGVIQSPRHLIKEKRETATLKCYPIPRHDTVYWYQQGPGQDPQFLISFYEKMQSDKGSIPDRFSAQQFSDYHSELNMSSLELGDSALYFCASSGRPGQGNEKLFFGSGTQLSVL.

The chain carries TRBV9 and TRBJ2-3; maybe TRBD2 (6 bases). CDR3 length: 14 amino acids. Trimming removed 6 bases from V and 1 base from J, with 12 bases in between. From germline, CDR1 is SGDLS and CDR2 YYNGEE. CDR3 loop: CASTVIAGTDTQYF. The CDR3 coding sequence is TGTGCCAGCACGGTGATAGCGGGCACAGATACGCAGTATTTT.

This sequence joins TRBV7-6 and TRBJ1-1; TRBD1 matches 9 bases. Trimming cost V 5 bases and J 5 bases; bases outside gene matches: 30. The CDR3 extends over 22 amino acids. Germline V CDR1 and CDR2: SGHVS, FNYEAQ. This chain's CDR3 is CASSLLSGNRGRFLSKETEAFF. The CDR3 DNA sequence: TGTGCCAGCAGCCTACTCTCCGGGAACAGGGGGCGGTTTTTGAGTAAAGAGACTGAAGCTTTCTTT. The full variable domain, with the rest looked up from reference TRBV7-6 and TRBJ1-1, is GAGVSQSPRYKVTKRGQDVALRCDPISGHVSLYWYRQALGQGPEFLTYFNYEAQQDKSGLPNDRFSAERPEGSISTLTIQRTEQRDSAMYRCASSLLSGNRGRFLSKETEAFFGQGTRLTVV.

The rearrangement links TRBV18 to TRBJ1-1; 11 nucleotides match TRBD1. V dropped 2 bases and J dropped 4; count of bases not matched to a gene: 3. Germline CDR1 reads KGHSH; CDR2 reads LQKENI. The CDR3 is 15 residues long. CDR3 DNA: TGTGCCAGCTCACCAGGACAGGGGGCGGCCACTGAAGCTTTCTTT. Translated, it gives CASSPGQGAATEAFF.

This clone was found a few times. This sequence joins TRBV5-4 and TRBJ2-1, with D possibly being TRBD1 (7 bases). The CDR3 is 15 amino acids. Germline lookup yields CDR1 SGHNT and CDR2 YYREEE (reference sequence). The V gene lost 4 bases and the J gene lost 0 bases, with 11 bases spanning the gap. CDR3 sequence: CASSAGQSSYNEQFF. CDR3 sequence (DNA): TGTGCCAGCAGCGCGGGACAGAGCTCCTACAATGAGCAGTTCTTC. The full variable domain, with the rest looked up from reference TRBV5-4 and TRBJ2-1, is ETGVTQSPTHLIKTRGQQVTLRCSSQSGHNTVSWYQQALGQGPQFIFQYYREEENGRGNFPPRFSGLQFPNYSSELNVNALELDDSALYLCASSAGQSSYNEQFFGPGTRLTVL.

The rearrangement uses TRBV7-2 and TRBJ2-7, with TRBD2 matching over 7 bases. Trimming at V came to 2 bases and at J to 0 bases, leaving 7 bases not matched to a gene. The CDR3 is made up of 16 amino acids. Per germline, CDR1 SGHTA and CDR2 FQGNSA. The CDR3 reads CASSLRRLAVSYEQYF. CDR3 nucleotides: TGTGCCAGCAGCTTACGGCGTCTAGCGGTCTCCTACGAGCAGTACTTC. Full variable domain (remainder filled in from reference TRBV7-2 and TRBJ2-7): GAGVSQSPSNKVTEKGKDVELRCDPISGHTALYWYRQSLGQGLEFLIYFQGNSAPDKSGLPSDRFSAERTGGSVSTLTIQRTQQEDSAVYLCASSLRRLAVSYEQYFGPGTRLTVT.